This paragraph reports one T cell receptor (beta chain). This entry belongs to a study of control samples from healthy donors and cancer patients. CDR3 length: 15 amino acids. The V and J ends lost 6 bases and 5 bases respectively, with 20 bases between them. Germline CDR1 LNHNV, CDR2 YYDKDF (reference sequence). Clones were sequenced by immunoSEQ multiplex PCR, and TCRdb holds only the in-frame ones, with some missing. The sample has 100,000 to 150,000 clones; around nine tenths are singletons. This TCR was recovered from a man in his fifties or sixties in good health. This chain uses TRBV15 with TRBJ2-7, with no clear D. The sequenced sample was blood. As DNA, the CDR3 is TGTGCCACCAGACGGACCACCGAGCAGATGGACGAGCAGTACTTC. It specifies CATRRTTEQMDEQYF.